This T cell receptor beta chain comes out of a study of CD8+ T cells in alopecia areata. CDR3 length: 15 residues. CDR1 is SEHNR, CDR2 FQNEAQ, per germline (reference sequence). Trimming took off 6 bases at V and 5 bases at J, with 20 bases between the two ends. From alopecia areata patients, lesional scalp punch biopsies and peripheral blood were collected. Isolated RNA was reverse transcribed into cDNA used as the sequencing template. The method was immunoSEQ multiplex PCR; TCRdb's version includes in-frame clones alone and lacks a portion of them. Of about 130,000 clones listed, roughly 64% are singletons.

The chain combines TRBV7-9 with TRBJ2-7; perhaps D is TRBD1 or TRBD2 (5 bases each). This sample comprised CD4+ T cells sorted from blood, obtained at week 0. This receptor was taken from a human donor with alopecia areata. CDR3: CASRDPGAASHEQYF. DNA for the CDR3: TGTGCCAGCAGAGATCCCGGGGCCGCGTCGCACGAGCAGTACTTC.